Described below is a single TCR beta chain sequence and its context. Its recognized antigen is unknown. Base qualities are not provided; no much larger clone lies one nucleotide away. This sample is drawn from a study of blood T cell repertoires in COVID-19 (TCRdb year 2020). Turning to the overall study: Collaborator samples came from the United States, Italy and Spain and covered acute and convalescent phases of COVID-19. The material from the prospective study consisted of cDNA or gDNA derived from T cells, B-cell-depleted T cells, or PBMCs. Deeply sampled blood TCRbeta repertoires from subjects exposed to, actively infected with, or recovered from COVID-19 were included in the dataset. The repertoires were released in a freely available public database intended as a resource for research on the immune response to SARS-CoV-2. Samples were obtained from the ongoing ImmuneRACE study (first 160 participants) and from approximately 1,200 subjects provided by 6 global collaborators. Sample metadata almost always included a de-identified subject ID, COVID-19 status, age in years and sex. HLA class I and class II types, where available, came from metadata supplied by the sample provider rather than from assay-based typing.

In the prospective study, participants were roughly 18 to 100 years old, resided in 24 geographic areas of the United States, and were enrolled through a virtual design. Cohort assignment in the prospective study relied on participant-reported clinical history from a screening survey and a study questionnaire. In the prospective study, mobile phlebotomists collected whole blood, serum and a nasopharyngeal or oropharyngeal swab from each participant. Participants in the prospective study had the option to provide additional blood draws and questionnaires over a 2-month period. Prospective study blood samples were shipped either frozen or at room temperature before DNA extraction. Summary of the overall study and its limitations: The amount of clinical and demographic metadata varied by source and participant and was provided uncurated.

TCRbeta CDR3 regions were amplified from genomic DNA using the immunoSEQ Assay, a bias-controlled multiplex PCR. The authors' analysis ran thus. Within the assay, amplification of reference gene primers was used to estimate how many nucleated cells each sample contained. To quantify the absolute abundance of each unique TCRbeta CDR3 rearrangement, sequence reads were collapsed and filtered. For each sample, productive Simpson clonality was calculated by taking the square root of Simpson's diversity index across productive rearrangements. TCRdb took this table from immuneACCESS and kept in-frame rearrangements with V and J called. Such tables lack part of the clones; where checked against another copy, unresolved V genes explain under half of the gap, and the rest is unexplained. V, J and clone size derive from that table, while D and trimming were established from the DNA sequence. This sample gives 140,000 to 150,000 clones in total; roughly 90% of them show up just once. Of the sample, more than 1% falls within the top ten clones.

For this chain, trimming is 3 bases at the V end and 1 base at the J end, and the number of junction bases without a gene match is 3. In the germline V gene, CDR1 corresponds to SQVTM and CDR2 to ANQGSEA. Including the terminal cysteine and phenylalanine, the CDR3 comprises 14 residues. Here the CDR3 DNA is all that survives: 42 bases in frame from base 1. The sequenced sample was PBMCs or T cells enriched from blood (not recorded which). This receptor was taken from a woman under 40 with acute COVID-19. The rearrangement combines TRBV29-1 with TRBJ2-5, with TRBD2 identical over 9 junction bases. The sequence in DNA is TGCAGCGTTGACAGCGGGAGGACCCAAGAGACCCAGTACTTC. It translates as CSVDSGRTQETQYF.